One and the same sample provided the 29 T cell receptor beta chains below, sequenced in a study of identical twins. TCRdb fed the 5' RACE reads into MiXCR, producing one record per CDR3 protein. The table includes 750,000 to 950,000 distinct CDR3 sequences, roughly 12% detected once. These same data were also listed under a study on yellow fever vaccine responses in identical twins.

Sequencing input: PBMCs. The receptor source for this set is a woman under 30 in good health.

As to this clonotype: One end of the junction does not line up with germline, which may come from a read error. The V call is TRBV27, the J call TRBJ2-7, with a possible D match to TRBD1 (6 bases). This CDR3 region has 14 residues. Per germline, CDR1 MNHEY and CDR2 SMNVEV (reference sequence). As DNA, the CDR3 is TGTGCCAGCAGAGGCCAGGGGATCGGGTACGAGCTGTACTTC. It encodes CASRGQGIGYELYF.

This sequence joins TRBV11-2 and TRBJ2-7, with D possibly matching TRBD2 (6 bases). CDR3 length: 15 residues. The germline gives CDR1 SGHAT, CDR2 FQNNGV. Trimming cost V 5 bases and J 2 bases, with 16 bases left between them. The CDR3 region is CASSPVAGRPYEQYF. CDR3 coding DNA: TGTGCCAGCAGCCCGGTGGCAGGGAGGCCCTACGAGCAGTACTTC.

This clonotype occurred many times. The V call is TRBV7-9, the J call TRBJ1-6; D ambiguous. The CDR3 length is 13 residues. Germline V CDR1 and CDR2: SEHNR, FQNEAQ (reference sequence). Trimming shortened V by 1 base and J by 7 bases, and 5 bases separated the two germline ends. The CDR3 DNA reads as TGTGCCAGCAGCTTAGACGCCAATTCACCCCTCCACTTT. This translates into CASSLDANSPLHF.

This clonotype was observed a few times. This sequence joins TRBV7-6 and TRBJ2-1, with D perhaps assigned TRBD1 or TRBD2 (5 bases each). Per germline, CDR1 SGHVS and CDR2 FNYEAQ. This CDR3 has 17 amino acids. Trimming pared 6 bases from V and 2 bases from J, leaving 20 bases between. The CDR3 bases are TGTGCCAGCAGTCTCGACATAGGGACGGAAACCTACAATGAGCAGTTCTTC. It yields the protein CASSLDIGTETYNEQFF. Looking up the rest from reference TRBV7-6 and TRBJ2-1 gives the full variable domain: GAGVSQSPRYKVTKRGQDVALRCDPISGHVSLYWYRQALGQGPEFLTYFNYEAQQDKSGLPNDRFSAERPEGSISTLTIQRTEQRDSAMYRCASSLDIGTETYNEQFFGPGTRLTVL.

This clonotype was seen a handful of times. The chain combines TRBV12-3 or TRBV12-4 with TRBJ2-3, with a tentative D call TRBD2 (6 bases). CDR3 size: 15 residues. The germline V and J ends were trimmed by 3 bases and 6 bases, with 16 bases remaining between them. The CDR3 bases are TGTGCCAGCAGTTTGCGGGCGGGATCAATGGATACGCAGTATTTT. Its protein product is CASSLRAGSMDTQYF.

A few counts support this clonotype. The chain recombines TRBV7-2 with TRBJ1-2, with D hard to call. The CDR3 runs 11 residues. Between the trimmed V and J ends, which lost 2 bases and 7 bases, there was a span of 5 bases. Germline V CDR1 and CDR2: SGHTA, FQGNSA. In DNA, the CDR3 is TGTGCCAGCAGCTTATTAGCTGGCTACACCTTC. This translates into CASSLLAGYTF.

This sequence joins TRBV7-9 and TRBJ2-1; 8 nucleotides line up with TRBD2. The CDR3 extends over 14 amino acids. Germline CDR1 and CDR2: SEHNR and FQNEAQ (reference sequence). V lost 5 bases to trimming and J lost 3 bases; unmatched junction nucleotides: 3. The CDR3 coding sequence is TGTGCCAGCAGCGGGGGACTAGACTACAATGAGCAGTTCTTC. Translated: CASSGGLDYNEQFF.

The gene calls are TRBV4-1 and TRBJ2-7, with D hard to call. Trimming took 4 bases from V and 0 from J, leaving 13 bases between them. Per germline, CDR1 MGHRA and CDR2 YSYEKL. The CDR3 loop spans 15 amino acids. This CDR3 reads CASSLQFPSSYEQYF. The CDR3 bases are TGCGCCAGCAGCCTTCAATTCCCGAGCTCCTACGAGCAGTACTTC.

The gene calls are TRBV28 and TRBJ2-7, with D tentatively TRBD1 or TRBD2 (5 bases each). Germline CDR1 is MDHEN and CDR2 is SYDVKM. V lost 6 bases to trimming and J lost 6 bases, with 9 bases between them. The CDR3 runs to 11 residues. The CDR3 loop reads CASSSGTEQYV. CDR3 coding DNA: TGTGCCAGCAGCTCAGGGACCGAGCAGTACGTC.

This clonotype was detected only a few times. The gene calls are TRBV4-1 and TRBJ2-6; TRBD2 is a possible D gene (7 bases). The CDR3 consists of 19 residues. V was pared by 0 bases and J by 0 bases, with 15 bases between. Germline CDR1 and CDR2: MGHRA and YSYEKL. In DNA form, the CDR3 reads TGCGCCAGCAGCCAAGACATGAGGGGGGGTTACTCTGGGGCCAACGTCCTGACTTTC. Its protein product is CASSQDMRGGYSGANVLTF.

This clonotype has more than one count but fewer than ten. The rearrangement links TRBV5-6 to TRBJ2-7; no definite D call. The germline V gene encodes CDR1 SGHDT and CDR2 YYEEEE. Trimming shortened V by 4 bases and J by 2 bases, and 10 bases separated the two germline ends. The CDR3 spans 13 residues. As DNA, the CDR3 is TGTGCCAGCAGCGCTCCCTGGACCTACGAGCAGTACGTC. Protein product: CASSAPWTYEQYV.

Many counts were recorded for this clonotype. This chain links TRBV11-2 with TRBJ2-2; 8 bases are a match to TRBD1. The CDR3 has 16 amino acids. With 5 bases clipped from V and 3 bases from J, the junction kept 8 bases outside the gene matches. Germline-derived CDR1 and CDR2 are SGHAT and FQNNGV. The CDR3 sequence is CASSRGQGRYTGELFF. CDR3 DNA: TGTGCCAGCAGCCGCGGACAGGGCAGATACACCGGGGAGCTGTTTTTT.

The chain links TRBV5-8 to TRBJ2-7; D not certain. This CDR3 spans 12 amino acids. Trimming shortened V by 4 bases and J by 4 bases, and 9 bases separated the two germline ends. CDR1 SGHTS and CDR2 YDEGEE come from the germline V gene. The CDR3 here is CASSVLNYEQYF. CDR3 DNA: TGTGCCAGCAGCGTATTAAATTACGAGCAGTACTTC.

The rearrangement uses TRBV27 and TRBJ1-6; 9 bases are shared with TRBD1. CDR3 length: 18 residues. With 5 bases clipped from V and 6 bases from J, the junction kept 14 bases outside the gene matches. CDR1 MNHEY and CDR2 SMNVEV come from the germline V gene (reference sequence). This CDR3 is CASSPSDRGLALNSPLHF. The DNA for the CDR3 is TGTGCCAGCAGTCCCTCGGACAGGGGACTCGCCCTTAATTCACCCCTCCACTTT.

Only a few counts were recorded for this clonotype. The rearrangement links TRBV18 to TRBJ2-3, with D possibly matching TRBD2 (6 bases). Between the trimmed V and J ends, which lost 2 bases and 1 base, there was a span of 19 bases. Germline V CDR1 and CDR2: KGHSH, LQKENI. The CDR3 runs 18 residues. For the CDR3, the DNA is TGTGCCAGCTCACCAGGGCGGGACTTTTACGCCCGCACAGATACGCAGTATTTT. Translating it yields CASSPGRDFYARTDTQYF.

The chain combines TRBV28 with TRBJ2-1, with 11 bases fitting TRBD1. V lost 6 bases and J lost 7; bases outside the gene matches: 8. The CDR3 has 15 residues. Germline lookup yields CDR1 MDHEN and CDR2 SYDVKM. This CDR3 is CASSPQGQGVNEQFF. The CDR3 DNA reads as TGTGCCAGCAGCCCTCAGGGACAGGGGGTAAATGAGCAGTTCTTC.

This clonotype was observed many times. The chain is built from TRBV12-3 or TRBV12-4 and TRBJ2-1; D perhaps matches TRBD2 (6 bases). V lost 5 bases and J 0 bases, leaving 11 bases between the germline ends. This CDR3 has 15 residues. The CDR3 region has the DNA TGTGCCAGCAGTCCGGGACTGATCTCCTACAATGAGCAGTTCTTC. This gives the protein CASSPGLISYNEQFF.

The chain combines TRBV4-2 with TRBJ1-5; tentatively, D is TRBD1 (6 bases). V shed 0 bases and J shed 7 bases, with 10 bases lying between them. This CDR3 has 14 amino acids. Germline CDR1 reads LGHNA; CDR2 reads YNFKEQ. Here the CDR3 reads CASSQESGAQPQHF. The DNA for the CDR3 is TGTGCCAGCAGCCAAGAATCGGGGGCCCAGCCCCAGCATTTT.

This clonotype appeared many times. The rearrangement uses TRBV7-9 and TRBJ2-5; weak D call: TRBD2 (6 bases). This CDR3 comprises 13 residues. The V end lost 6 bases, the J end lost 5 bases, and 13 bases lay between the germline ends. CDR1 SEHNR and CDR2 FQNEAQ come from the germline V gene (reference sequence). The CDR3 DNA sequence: TGTGCCAGCAGGAGGGACTTTAGCGAGACCCAGTACTTC. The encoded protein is CASRRDFSETQYF.

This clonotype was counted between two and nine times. The CDR3 protein is CASSSDLGGEQYF. CDR3 sequence (DNA): TGTGCCAGCTCCTCGGACCTAGGGGGCGAGCAGTACTTC. The V and J genes are TRBV12-3 or TRBV12-4 and TRBJ2-7, with a weak D call TRBD1 (6 bases). V was cut by 8 bases and J by 6 bases, with 17 bases left in between. This CDR3 has 13 residues.

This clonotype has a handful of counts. The CDR3: CASSQEGSRAEETQYF. CDR3 sequence (DNA): TGCGCCAGCAGCCAAGAAGGGTCAAGGGCCGAAGAGACCCAGTACTTC. This chain connects TRBV4-1 to TRBJ2-5; D unresolved. The CDR3 runs to 16 residues. V lost 0 bases, J lost 3 bases, and 14 bases lay in between. Per germline, CDR1 MGHRA and CDR2 YSYEKL.

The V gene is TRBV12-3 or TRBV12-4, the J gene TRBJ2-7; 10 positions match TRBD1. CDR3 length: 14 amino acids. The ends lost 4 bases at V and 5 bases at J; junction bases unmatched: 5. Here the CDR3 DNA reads TGTGCCAGCAGTTACGGGACAGGGGAGAACGAGCAGTACTTC. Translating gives CASSYGTGENEQYF.

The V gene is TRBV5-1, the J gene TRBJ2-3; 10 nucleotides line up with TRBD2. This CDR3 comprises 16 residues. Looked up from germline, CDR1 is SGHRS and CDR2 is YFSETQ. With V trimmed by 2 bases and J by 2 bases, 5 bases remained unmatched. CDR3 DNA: TGCGCCAGCAGCTTTCCTAGCGGGGGAGCCACAGATACGCAGTATTTT. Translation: CASSFPSGGATDTQYF.

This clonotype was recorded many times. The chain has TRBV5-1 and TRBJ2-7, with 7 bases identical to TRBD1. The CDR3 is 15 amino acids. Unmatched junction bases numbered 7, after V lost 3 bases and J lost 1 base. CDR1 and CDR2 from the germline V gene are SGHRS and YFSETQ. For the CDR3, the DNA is TGCGCCAGCAGCTCCGGAGACAGGGAATCCTACGAGCAGTACGTC. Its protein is CASSSGDRESYEQYV.

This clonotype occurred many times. CDR3 amino acids: CASSLGDGAYEQYF. The CDR3, as DNA: TGTGCCAGCAGCTTGGGAGACGGTGCCTACGAGCAGTACTTC. V gene TRBV5-6 combines with J gene TRBJ2-7, with D unclear. The CDR3 is 14 residues long. Germline V gives CDR1 SGHDT, CDR2 YYEEEE. Between the trimmed V and J ends, which lost 0 bases and 2 bases, there was a span of 9 bases.

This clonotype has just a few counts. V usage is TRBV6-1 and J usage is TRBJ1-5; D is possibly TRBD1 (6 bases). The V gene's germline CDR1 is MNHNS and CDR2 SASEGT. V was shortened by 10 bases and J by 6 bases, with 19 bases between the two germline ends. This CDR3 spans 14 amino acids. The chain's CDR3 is CATSLGGLGQPQHF. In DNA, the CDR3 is TGTGCCACCTCACTCGGGGGGCTCGGTCAGCCCCAGCATTTT.

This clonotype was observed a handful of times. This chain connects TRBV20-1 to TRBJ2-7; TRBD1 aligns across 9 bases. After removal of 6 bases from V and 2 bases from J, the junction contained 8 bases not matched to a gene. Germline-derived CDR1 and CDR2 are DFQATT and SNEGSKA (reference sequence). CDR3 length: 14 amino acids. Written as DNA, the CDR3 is TGCAGTGCCCAGACAGGGACAGGGACCTACGAGCAGTACTTC. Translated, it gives CSAQTGTGTYEQYF.

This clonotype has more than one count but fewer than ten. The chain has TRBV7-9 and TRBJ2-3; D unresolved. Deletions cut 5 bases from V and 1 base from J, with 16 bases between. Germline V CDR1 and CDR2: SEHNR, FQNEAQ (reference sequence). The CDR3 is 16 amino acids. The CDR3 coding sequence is TGTGCCAGCAGCCCGATCAATGGGGTGGGCACAGATACGCAGTATTTT. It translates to CASSPINGVGTDTQYF.

Written as DNA, the CDR3 is TGTGCCAGCAGCCGCCCAGGGGCAACTAATGAAAAACTGTTTTTT. Its translation: CASSRPGATNEKLFF. The chain employs TRBV4-2 and TRBJ1-4, with D possibly TRBD1 on 6 matching bases. This CDR3 has 15 amino acids. The germline V and J ends were trimmed by 4 bases and 0 bases, with 9 bases remaining between them. Germline loops: CDR1 LGHNA, CDR2 YNFKEQ.